The entry below gives a single T cell receptor beta chain sequence along with its context. The data belong to a study of T cell changes during pregnancy in multiple sclerosis. Using immunoSEQ multiplex PCR, the repertoire was profiled, and TCRdb retains in-frame clones only, with some absent. Here the sample spans about 98,000 clones, about 90% being singletons. Germline V gene data show CDR1 as MNHNS and CDR2 as SASEGT. This CDR3 has 15 residues. Trimming left V 1 base short and J 2 bases short, with 8 bases between. The sequencing here drew on peripheral blood, taken after pregnancy. The genes are TRBV6-1 and TRBJ2-2, with D possibly being TRBD1 (5 bases). The sequence was obtained from a female donor in good health, enrolled as a control in a pregnancy study. In nucleotides, the CDR3 is TGTGCCAGCAGTGAAGGGACAAGAAACACCGGGGAGCTGTTTTTT. It encodes CASSEGTRNTGELFF.